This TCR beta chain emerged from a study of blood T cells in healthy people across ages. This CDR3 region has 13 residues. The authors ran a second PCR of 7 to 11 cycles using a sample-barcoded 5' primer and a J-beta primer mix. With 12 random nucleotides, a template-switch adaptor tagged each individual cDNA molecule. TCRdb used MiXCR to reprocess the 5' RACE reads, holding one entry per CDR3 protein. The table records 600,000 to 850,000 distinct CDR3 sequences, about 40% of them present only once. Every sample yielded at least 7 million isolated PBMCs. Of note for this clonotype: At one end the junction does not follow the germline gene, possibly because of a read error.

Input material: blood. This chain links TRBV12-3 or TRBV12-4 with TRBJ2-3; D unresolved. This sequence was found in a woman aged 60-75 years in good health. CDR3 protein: CASSCDTTDAQYF. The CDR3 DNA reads TGTGCCAGCAGTTGCGACACCACAGATGCGCAGTATTTT.